This paragraph reports one TCR beta chain. This clone's antigen is unknown. Per-base qualities were not stored, and no clone one base away is much larger. The germline V end is reduced by 3 bases and the J end by 4 bases; junction bases left unmatched: 5. Reading the germline V gene gives CDR1 ENHRY and CDR2 SYGVKD. The CDR3 sequence holds 16 residues, the cysteine and phenylalanine included. Just the 48-base CDR3 DNA is kept, in frame starting at base 1. Ophthalmopathy patients had moderately to severely active disease, Clinical Activity Score of at least 3, NOSPECS grade of at least 4, and duration under 3 months. Any patient with an uncontrolled infection, another autoimmune disease, pregnancy or lactation was excluded. Diagnoses were established on the basis of clinical symptoms, serum thyroxine and TRAb, thyroid ultrasound, and orbital computed tomography. PBMCs were isolated from around 10 ml of fresh peripheral blood by Ficoll-Paque density gradient centrifugation. Total RNA was extracted using Trizol reagent, and RNA quality was assessed on an Agilent 2100 Bioanalyzer.

The data were taken from a study of T cells in Graves' hyperthyroidism and ophthalmopathy (dated by TCRdb to the late 2010s). Notes on the research overall: Peripheral blood samples were taken at the time of initial diagnosis, prior to any treatment. To identify TCR V-J signatures that set the groups apart, the researchers used a discovery cohort of about a hundred patients, made up of some 41 with Graves' ophthalmopathy and some 55 with stable Graves' hyperthyroidism. Once sampling was done, hyperthyroidism patients were given methimazole at a starting dose of 30 mg daily, whereas ophthalmopathy patients were given high-dose intravenous methylprednisolone. The roughly 100 discovery patients were randomly divided into training and test sets at a 7:3 ratio. The paper reports TCR Vbeta CDR3 sequencing of 130 to 150 peripheral blood samples: 40 to 45 ophthalmopathy, about 75 hyperthyroidism and around 17 progressor patients. An independent validation cohort of under 20 hyperthyroidism patients and some 15 patients who later progressed to ophthalmopathy tested prospective prediction of ophthalmopathy. In about 6 Graves' hyperthyroidism patients, the study also compared T-cell repertoires from thyroid tissue with T-cell repertoires from blood.

Amplification of TCR beta CDR3 regions was carried out from RNA transcripts. The TCR CDR3 was subjected to a first round of RT-PCR using the HTBI primer set and the Qiagen OneStep RT-PCR kit. Libraries were constructed in a second round of multiplex PCR, after which size selection and purification were carried out. The libraries were sequenced on an Illumina HiSeq2000 using paired-end 100 bp reads. The source study handled its data this way. Raw data were processed with SOAPnuke, discarding reads with adapters, uncalled bases, mean Phred below 15, or no exact constant-primer or identifier match. COPE v1.2.5 was used to merge high-quality paired reads, and clonotypes were defined as unique nucleotide sequences. MiTCR v1.1 was used to align the clonotypes against IMGT TRBV, TRBD and TRBJ reference segments. The analysis included only V-J combinations with a frequency above 0.0001, which together covered roughly 99% of the repertoires. The TCS score was defined as F50 (clonal expansion) divided by E x V (chaos), with BLOSUM62-based TCRdist calculated between CDR3 peptides within each V-J. Welch's t-statistics and random forest reduced fewer than 600 V-J features to roughly 13, which were used in a naive Bayes classifier (R e1071). Starting from the raw public reads, TCRdb applied fastp trimming at Q25, assembled clones with MiXCR and retained in-frame beta chains. Merged by CDR3 protein, the rows form single entries marked with the most common genes and DNA. TCRdb assigned the V and J calls; the authors' analysis was not used. The sample contains hundreds of thousands of distinct CDR3 sequences, more than 20% of them found a single time. More than 30% of the sample is in the top ten clones.

Broader findings and caveats from the paper: No statistical method was used to set the sample size in advance, and investigators knew the group allocation. A model built on a 13 V-J signature distinguished ophthalmopathy from stable hyperthyroidism, reaching 85% to 90% sensitivity and under 84% specificity in cross-validation and 80%/75% in testing. In validation, the model predicted progression to ophthalmopathy a median of approximately 6.6 months before onset, with roughly 71% sensitivity and roughly 79% specificity. Most expanded thyroid clonotypes (frequency above 0.001) were also detected in blood, a finding suggesting that blood repertoires may reflect thyroid immune responses.

Recombination connected TRBV10-3 to TRBJ2-3; TRBD2 lines up with 12 middle nucleotides. The sample comprised blood. The receptor comes from a man younger than 40 with Graves' ophthalmopathy. The DNA reads as follows: TGTGCCATCAGTGACGTGGCTAGCGGGAGGGCAGATACGCAGTATTTT. Its protein product is CAISDVASGRADTQYF.